The 30 T cell receptor beta chains given below trace back to one sample, sequenced in a study of glioma-infiltrating T cells (dated by TCRdb to about 2016). TCRdb records Illumina MiSeq as the sequencer. The iRepertoire nested amplicon-rescue multiplex PCR (arm-PCR) platform was used to amplify TCR alpha and beta CDR3 regions from RNA. TCRdb itself trimmed the public reads at Q25 with fastp, ran MiXCR and retained productive beta chains. Each CDR3 protein appears once, grouped with its most common genes and DNA. The sample includes roughly 200,000 distinct CDR3 sequences, with 30% to 40% observed a single time. Around 21% of the sample lies in the top ten. The specimen was glioma tissue, nonneoplastic brain tissue, or PBMCs (not recorded which). The receptors here all came from a human donor with low-grade glioma or glioblastoma, undergoing nonglioma brain surgery, or in good health (not recorded which).

The chain uses TRBV27 and TRBJ2-7; 9 nucleotides line up with TRBD2. The CDR3 is made up of 14 amino acids. Germline V gene lookup returns CDR1 MNHEY and CDR2 SMNVEV (reference sequence). Losses at the gene ends were 6 bases for V and 8 bases for J; bases not matched to a gene: 11. CDR3 bases: TGTGCCAGCAGCCCGACTAGCGGTTCGCACAAGCAGTACTTC. Its protein is CASSPTSGSHKQYF.

This clonotype was detected ten times or more. The chain is built from TRBV6-1 and TRBJ2-7; possible D gene TRBD1, 6 bases. Looked up from germline, CDR1 is MNHNS and CDR2 is SASEGT. V lost 8 bases and J 4 bases, leaving 12 bases between the germline ends. CDR3 length: 12 amino acids. DNA of the CDR3: TGTGCCAGCCGCGCAGGGACATACGAGCAGTACTTC. Its translation is CASRAGTYEQYF.

This clonotype was counted only a few times. The chain uses TRBV4-2 and TRBJ2-1; a weak D match, TRBD2 (6 bases). The germline V gene has CDR1 LGHNA and CDR2 YNFKEQ. Trimming pared 0 bases from V and 13 bases from J, leaving 13 bases between. The CDR3 extends over 13 amino acids. The CDR3 DNA reads TGTGCCAGCAGCCAAGATCTTCGGGAGCCCCAGTTCTTC. Translation: CASSQDLREPQFF.

The chain couples TRBV6-2 or TRBV6-3 to TRBJ2-3; 10 bases align to TRBD2. V lost 5 bases and J lost 1; bases outside the gene matches: 6. This CDR3 spans 16 amino acids. From germline, CDR1 is MNHEY and CDR2 SVGEGT. CDR3 coding DNA: TGTGCCAGCAGTCCCATAGCGGGAGGTGGCACAGATACGCAGTATTTT. Its protein is CASSPIAGGGTDTQYF.

This clonotype appeared many times. The chain joins TRBV24-1 to TRBJ2-7; D tentatively reads TRBD1 or TRBD2 (5 bases each). V was clipped by 5 bases and J by 4 bases, with 14 bases between them. Germline CDR1 is KGHDR and CDR2 is SFDVKD. The CDR3 is made up of 14 amino acids. The CDR3 sequence is CATSGDGQPYEQYF. The CDR3 DNA is TGTGCCACCAGTGGGGACGGCCAGCCGTACGAGCAGTACTTC.

This clonotype was counted many times. The genes are TRBV7-9 and TRBJ2-7, with a tentative D call TRBD2 (6 bases). Trimming took off 5 bases at V and 4 bases at J, with 15 bases between the two ends. The CDR3 length is 14 residues. In germline, CDR1 is SEHNR, CDR2 FQNEAQ (reference sequence). The CDR3 nucleotides read TGTGCCAGCAGCACCCCCAGGGCGGGGTACGAGCAGTACTTC. Translated, it gives CASSTPRAGYEQYF.

This chain joins TRBV6-5 and TRBJ2-7; D possibly uses TRBD1 or TRBD2 (5 bases each). The V gene lost 7 bases and the J gene lost 2 bases, with 9 bases spanning the gap. From germline, CDR1 is MNHEY and CDR2 SVGAGI. CDR3 length: 12 residues. The CDR3 coding sequence is TGTGCCAGCACCCCGGGGCCCTACGAGCAGTACTTC. This codes for CASTPGPYEQYF.

On this clonotype itself: This could be a read error, since a much larger clone is one nucleotide away. The rearrangement links TRBV3-1 to TRBJ2-7, with 7 bases matching TRBD1. Trimming cost V 3 bases and J 4 bases; bases outside gene matches: 9. This CDR3 is 15 amino acids long. In germline, CDR1 is LGHDT, CDR2 YNNKEL (reference sequence). The CDR3 DNA is TGTGCCAGCAGCCACGGGGCAGGGGGTTGGTACGAGCAGTACTTC. Protein sequence: CASSHGAGGWYEQYF.

The sample holds many counts of this clonotype. This rearrangement joins TRBV20-1 to TRBJ1-2, with 9 bases matching TRBD1. This CDR3 has 14 residues. Per the germline V gene, CDR1 is DFQATT and CDR2 is SNEGSKA (reference sequence). V dropped 3 bases and J dropped 5; count of bases not matched to a gene: 7. Here the CDR3 DNA reads TGCAGTGCTAGGGTGCTAGGACAGGGGTATGGCTACACCTTC. The encoded protein is CSARVLGQGYGYTF.

This clonotype was detected many times. The gene calls are TRBV6-2 or TRBV6-3 and TRBJ2-7, with TRBD2 matching over 10 bases. Losses at the gene ends were 4 bases for V and 0 bases for J; bases not matched to a gene: 6. This CDR3 is built from 16 residues. Germline V gene data show CDR1 as MNHEY and CDR2 as SVGEGT. CDR3 sequence: CASSSIAGGVSYEQYF. Written as DNA, the CDR3 is TGTGCCAGCAGTTCAATAGCGGGAGGCGTCTCCTACGAGCAGTACTTC.

This clonotype was observed many times. V usage is TRBV7-9 and J usage is TRBJ2-3; D unclear. The CDR3 is made up of 12 amino acids. Trimming stripped 5 bases from V and 7 bases from J, with 10 bases between. Germline V gene sequence: CDR1 SEHNR, CDR2 FQNEAQ (reference sequence). This CDR3 is CASSPDRNTQYF. CDR3 in DNA: TGTGCCAGCAGCCCGGACCGAAATACGCAGTATTTT.

Only a few counts were recorded for this clonotype. The CDR3 coding sequence is TGTGCCAGCAGCTCTGGGACTAGCGGGGACACAGATACGCAGTATTTT. Encoded protein: CASSSGTSGDTDTQYF. This chain links TRBV7-3 with TRBJ2-3; TRBD2 aligns across 13 bases. Germline V gene data show CDR1 as SGHTA and CDR2 as FQGTGA. CDR3 length equals 16 residues. The V gene end was trimmed by 4 bases and the J gene end by 2 bases; junction bases not matched to a gene: 3.

As regards this clonotype: The CDR3 ends on some other residue instead of the conserved phenylalanine or tryptophan, so this is likely a read error. V and J are TRBV19 and TRBJ1-3; D is undetermined. Trimming shortened V by 2 bases and J by 1 base, and 12 bases separated the two germline ends. The germline V gene encodes CDR1 LNHDA and CDR2 SQIVND (reference sequence). CDR3 length equals 16 residues. The CDR3 DNA reads as TGTGCCAGTAGTATATACGGCTTGGGGTCTGGAAACACCATATATCTT. Translating it yields CASSIYGLGSGNTIYL.

This clonotype was found many times. This sequence joins TRBV5-1 and TRBJ2-1; D uncertain. Trimming took off 0 bases at V and 7 bases at J, with 20 bases between the two ends. CDR3 length: 17 residues. Germline CDR1 and CDR2: SGHRS and YFSETQ. This CDR3 reads CASSLEIGNPYRNEQFF. CDR3 in DNA: TGCGCCAGCAGCTTGGAAATTGGCAACCCCTACCGAAATGAGCAGTTCTTC. Variable domain in full (rest from reference TRBV5-1 and TRBJ2-1): KAGVTQTPRYLIKTRGQQVTLSCSPISGHRSVSWYQQTPGQGLQFLFEYFSETQRNKGNFPGRFSGRQFSNSRSEMNVSTLELGDSALYLCASSLEIGNPYRNEQFFGPGTRLTVL.

The gene calls are TRBV5-1 and TRBJ2-1, with D possibly TRBD1 on 5 matching bases. The length of the CDR3 is 15 residues. Germline V gives CDR1 SGHRS, CDR2 YFSETQ. The germline V and J ends were trimmed by 7 bases and 0 bases, with 14 bases remaining between them. The CDR3 nucleotides read TGCGCCAGCCGGCCCCAGGGAAGCTCCTACAATGAGCAGTTCTTC. It codes for CASRPQGSSYNEQFF.

Note on this clonotype: A much larger clone differs by one base, so this may be a read error. V usage is TRBV7-2 and J usage is TRBJ2-5, with D possibly being TRBD2 (6 bases). This CDR3 is built from 16 residues. Germline assignment: CDR1 SGHTA and CDR2 FQGNSA. Trimming pared 8 bases from V and 5 bases from J, leaving 24 bases between. CDR3 region: CASGASSTSGVETQYF. The CDR3 region has the DNA TGTGCCAGCGGCGCGAGCTCGACTAGTGGGGTTGAGACCCAGTACTTC.

This clonotype was counted a few times. The CDR3 loop is CASSEGLAVQYEQYF. CDR3 coding DNA: TGCGCCAGCAGTGAGGGACTAGCGGTTCAATACGAGCAGTACTTC. The chain uses TRBV10-2 and TRBJ2-7; 10 bases agree with TRBD2. This CDR3 region has 15 residues. With 2 bases clipped from V and 4 bases from J, the junction kept 5 bases outside the gene matches. From germline, CDR1 is WSHSY and CDR2 SAAADI.

In this sample, this clonotype turned up many times. The chain uses TRBV7-2 and TRBJ1-4; 9 bases align to TRBD1. The CDR3 loop spans 14 amino acids. The germline gives CDR1 SGHTA, CDR2 FQGNSA. Losses at the gene ends were 3 bases for V and 8 bases for J; bases not matched to a gene: 4. Written as DNA, the CDR3 is TGTGCCAGCAGCTTCCCGGGACAGGGAGAAAAACTGTTTTTT. This sequence encodes CASSFPGQGEKLFF.

On this clonotype: One end of the junction is discordant with germline, which a read error may explain. The chain links TRBV12-3 or TRBV12-4 to TRBJ2-7, with a weak D call TRBD2 (6 bases). CDR3 size: 11 residues. Here the CDR3 DNA reads TGTGCCAGCATTGCGGGACCCTCGACGGACTTC. It specifies CASIAGPSTDF.

Note on this clonotype: The CDR3 ends on some other residue instead of the conserved phenylalanine or tryptophan, so this is likely a read error. Here the CDR3 DNA reads TGTGCCAGCAGTTTTCAGATGACCGGTTATGGCTACACCGTC. The encoded protein is CASSFQMTGYGYTV. V and J are TRBV12-3 or TRBV12-4 and TRBJ1-2, with unresolved D. The CDR3 runs to 14 residues. With 3 bases removed from V and 5 bases from J, the gap between germline ends came to 13 bases.

J is TRBJ2-1 and V is TRBV7-4; D remains ambiguous. The J call is in doubt because the DNA end fits TRBJ2-7 better. This CDR3 comprises 15 residues. CDR1 is SGHVT, CDR2 SQSDAQ, per germline. The DNA for the CDR3 is TGTGCCAGCAGCTTAGTCGGCGAGTCCTACAATGAGCAGTACTTC. As protein: CASSLVGESYNEQYF.

CDR3 bases: TGTGCCAGCAGGGAACGGGATAACGCAGATACGCAGTATTTT. Translation: CASRERDNADTQYF. The rearrangement joins TRBV2 to TRBJ2-3; D may be TRBD2 (5 bases). With 6 bases removed from V and 4 bases from J, the gap between germline ends came to 14 bases. Germline V CDR1 and CDR2: SNHLY, FYNNEI. The CDR3 spans 14 residues.

This clonotype appeared a few times. The CDR3 DNA follows: TGTGCCAGCAGACCGGGACAGGGGCAGCAGTACTTC. Protein sequence: CASRPGQGQQYF. The chain carries TRBV27 and TRBJ2-7, with 10 positions matching TRBD1. Germline V gene lookup returns CDR1 MNHEY and CDR2 SMNVEV (reference sequence). Trimming at V came to 6 bases and at J to 8 bases, leaving 4 bases not matched to a gene. The CDR3 length is 12 residues.

This clonotype was counted many times. The chain has TRBV7-2 and TRBJ2-3; 7 nucleotides match TRBD1. Trimming removed 5 bases from V and 0 bases from J; junction bases left unmatched: 8. The CDR3 runs 16 residues. The germline gives CDR1 SGHTA, CDR2 FQGNSA. CDR3 sequence: CASSPYGQASTDTQYF. The DNA for the CDR3 is TGTGCCAGCAGCCCATACGGACAGGCGAGCACAGATACGCAGTATTTT.

The chain recombines TRBV7-9 with TRBJ2-5, with D possibly being TRBD2 (5 bases). The CDR3 has 14 amino acids. Deletions cut 5 bases from V and 2 bases from J, with 12 bases between. The V gene's germline CDR1 is SEHNR and CDR2 FQNEAQ (reference sequence). The DNA of the CDR3 is TGTGCCAGCAGCGATCTGGACTTACAAGAGACCCAGTACTTC. As protein: CASSDLDLQETQYF.

With regard to this clonotype: A much larger clone differs by one base, so this may be a read error. This chain uses TRBV4-1 with TRBJ2-3; TRBD2 matches 16 bases. The CDR3 consists of 19 residues. Germline V CDR1 and CDR2: MGHRA, YSYEKL. Here the CDR3 reads CASGQVYGTSGRAGDTQYF. The CDR3, as DNA: TGCGCCAGCGGCCAAGTGTACGGGACTAGCGGGAGGGCGGGAGATACGCAGTATTTT.

This clonotype has a count of ten or more. The rearrangement links TRBV4-2 to TRBJ2-7, with D unresolved. The germline gives CDR1 LGHNA, CDR2 YNFKEQ. This CDR3 is 13 amino acids long. Trimming pared 0 bases from V and 7 bases from J, leaving 10 bases between. CDR3 amino acids: CASSQDIPREQYF. The CDR3 coding sequence is TGTGCCAGCAGCCAAGACATCCCCCGAGAGCAGTACTTC.

This clonotype was seen at least ten times. This chain joins TRBV7-2 and TRBJ2-3; D not resolved. Germline V gene lookup returns CDR1 SGHTA and CDR2 FQGNSA. The germline V and J ends were trimmed by 4 bases and 2 bases, with 4 bases remaining between them. The CDR3 sequence is 12 residues long. For the CDR3, the DNA is TGTGCCAGCAGCTCTCTCACAGATACGCAGTATTTT. Amino acid sequence: CASSSLTDTQYF.

This clonotype was seen just once. This may come from a read error, since a much larger clone is one base off. CDR3 bases: TGTGCCAGCAAACAGCCTTCTGGAAGCACCATATATTTT. Translating gives CASKQPSGSTIYF. The V gene is TRBV5-4, the J gene TRBJ1-3; D is unclear. This CDR3 contains 13 residues. Per the germline V gene, CDR1 is SGHNT and CDR2 is YYREEE (reference sequence).

This clonotype has ten or more counts. The gene calls are TRBV6-2 or TRBV6-3 and TRBJ2-7; D is possibly TRBD2 (5 bases). The germline gives CDR1 MNHEY, CDR2 SVGEGT. The CDR3 covers 15 residues. The ends were cut back, 8 bases at V and 2 bases at J, with 19 bases in the middle. CDR3 bases: TGTGCCAGCGCCTACCGGACGAGCGGAGCCTACGAGCAGTACTTC. It codes for CASAYRTSGAYEQYF.